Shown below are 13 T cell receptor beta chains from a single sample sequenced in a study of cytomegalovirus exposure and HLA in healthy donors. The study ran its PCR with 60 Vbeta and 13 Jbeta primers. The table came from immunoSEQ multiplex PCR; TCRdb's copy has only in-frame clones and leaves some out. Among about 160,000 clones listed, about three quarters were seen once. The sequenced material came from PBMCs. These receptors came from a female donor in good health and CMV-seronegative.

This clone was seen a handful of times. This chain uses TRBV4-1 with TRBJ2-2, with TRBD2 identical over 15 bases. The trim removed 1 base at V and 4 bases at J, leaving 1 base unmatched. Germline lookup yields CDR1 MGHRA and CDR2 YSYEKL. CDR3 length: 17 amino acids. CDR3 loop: CASSQGTSGGATGELFF. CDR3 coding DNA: TGCGCCAGCAGCCAAGGGACTAGCGGGGGGGCCACCGGGGAGCTGTTTTTT.

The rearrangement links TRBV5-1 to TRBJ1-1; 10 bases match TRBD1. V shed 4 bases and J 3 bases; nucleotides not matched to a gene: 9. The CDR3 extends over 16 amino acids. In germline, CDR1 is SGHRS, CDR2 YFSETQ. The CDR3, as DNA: TGCGCCAGCAGCGCAGACAGGGGGCGCGGGGACACTGAAGCTTTCTTT. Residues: CASSADRGRGDTEAFF.

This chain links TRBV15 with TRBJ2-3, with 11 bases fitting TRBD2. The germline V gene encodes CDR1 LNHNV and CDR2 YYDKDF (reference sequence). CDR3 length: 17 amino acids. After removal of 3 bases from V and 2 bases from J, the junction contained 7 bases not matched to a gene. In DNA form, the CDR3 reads TGTGCCACCAGCAGGGATAGACTAGCGGGGTACACAGATACGCAGTATTTT. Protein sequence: CATSRDRLAGYTDTQYF.

The CDR3 loop reads CASSLRAGGGETQYF. Here the CDR3 DNA reads TGTGCCAGCAGCTTAAGGGCGGGAGGAGGAGAGACCCAGTACTTC. The gene calls are TRBV11-3 and TRBJ2-5; TRBD2 aligns across 8 bases. The CDR3 loop spans 15 amino acids. V trimming: 2 bases; J trimming: 4 bases; junction bases outside the gene matches: 6. Germline values: CDR1 SGHNT, CDR2 YENEEA.

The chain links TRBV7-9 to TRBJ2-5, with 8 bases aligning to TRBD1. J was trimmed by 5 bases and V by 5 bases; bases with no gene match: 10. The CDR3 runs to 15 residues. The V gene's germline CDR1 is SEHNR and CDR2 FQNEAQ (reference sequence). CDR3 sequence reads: CASSARQGSEETQYF. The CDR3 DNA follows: TGTGCCAGCAGCGCCAGACAGGGGTCGGAGGAGACCCAGTACTTC.

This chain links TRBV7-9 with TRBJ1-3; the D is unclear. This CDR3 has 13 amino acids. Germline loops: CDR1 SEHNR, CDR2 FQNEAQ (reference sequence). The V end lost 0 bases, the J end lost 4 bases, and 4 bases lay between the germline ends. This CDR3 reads CASSLAAGNTIYF. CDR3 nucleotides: TGTGCCAGCAGCTTAGCGGCCGGAAACACCATATATTTT.

CDR3 region: CASSVAGLIYEQYF. Written as DNA, the CDR3 is TGTGCCAGCTCAGTCGCGGGGTTGATTTACGAGCAGTACTTC. J is TRBJ2-7 and V is TRBV27; perhaps TRBD2 as D (6 bases). Germline CDR1 MNHEY, CDR2 SMNVEV (reference sequence). The V gene lost 8 bases and the J gene lost 4 bases, with 18 bases spanning the gap. This CDR3 comprises 14 residues.

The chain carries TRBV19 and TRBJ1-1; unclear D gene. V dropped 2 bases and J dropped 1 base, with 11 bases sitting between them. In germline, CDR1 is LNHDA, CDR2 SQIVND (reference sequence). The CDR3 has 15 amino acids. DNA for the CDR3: TGTGCCAGTAGTATACTCCCCCCGGGGAACACTGAAGCTTTCTTT. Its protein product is CASSILPPGNTEAFF.

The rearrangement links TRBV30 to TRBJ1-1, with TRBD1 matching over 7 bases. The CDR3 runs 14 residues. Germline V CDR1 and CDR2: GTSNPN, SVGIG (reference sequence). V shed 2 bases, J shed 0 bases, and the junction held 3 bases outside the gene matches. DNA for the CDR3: TGTGCCTGGAGTAAGGACAGGCTGAACACTGAAGCTTTCTTT. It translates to CAWSKDRLNTEAFF.

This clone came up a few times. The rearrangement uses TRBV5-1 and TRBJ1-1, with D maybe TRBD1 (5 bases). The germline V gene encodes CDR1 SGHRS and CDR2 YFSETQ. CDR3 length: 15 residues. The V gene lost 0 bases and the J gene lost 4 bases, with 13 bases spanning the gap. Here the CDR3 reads CASSLGGGSGTEAFF. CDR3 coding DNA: TGCGCCAGCAGCTTGGGGGGGGGATCGGGCACTGAAGCTTTCTTT.

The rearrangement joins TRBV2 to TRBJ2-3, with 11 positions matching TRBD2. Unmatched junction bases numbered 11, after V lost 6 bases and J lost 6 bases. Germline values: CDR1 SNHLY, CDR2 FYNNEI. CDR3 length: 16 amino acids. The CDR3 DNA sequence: TGTGCCAGCAGCTGGAGCCTAGCGGGAGGAATTGATACGCAGTATTTT. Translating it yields CASSWSLAGGIDTQYF.

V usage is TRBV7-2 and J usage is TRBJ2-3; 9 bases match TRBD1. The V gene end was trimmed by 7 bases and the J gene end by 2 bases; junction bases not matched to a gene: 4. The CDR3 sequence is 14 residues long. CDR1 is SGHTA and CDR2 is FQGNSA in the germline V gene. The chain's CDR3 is CASKDRGNTDTQYF. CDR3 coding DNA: TGTGCCAGCAAAGACAGGGGGAACACAGATACGCAGTATTTT.

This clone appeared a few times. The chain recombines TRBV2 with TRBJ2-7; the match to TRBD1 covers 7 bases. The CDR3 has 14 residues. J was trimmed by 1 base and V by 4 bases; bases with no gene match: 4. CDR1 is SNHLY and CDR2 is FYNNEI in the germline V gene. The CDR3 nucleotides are TGTGCCAGCAGTGGACGGACAGGATCCTACGAGCAGTACTTC. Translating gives CASSGRTGSYEQYF.